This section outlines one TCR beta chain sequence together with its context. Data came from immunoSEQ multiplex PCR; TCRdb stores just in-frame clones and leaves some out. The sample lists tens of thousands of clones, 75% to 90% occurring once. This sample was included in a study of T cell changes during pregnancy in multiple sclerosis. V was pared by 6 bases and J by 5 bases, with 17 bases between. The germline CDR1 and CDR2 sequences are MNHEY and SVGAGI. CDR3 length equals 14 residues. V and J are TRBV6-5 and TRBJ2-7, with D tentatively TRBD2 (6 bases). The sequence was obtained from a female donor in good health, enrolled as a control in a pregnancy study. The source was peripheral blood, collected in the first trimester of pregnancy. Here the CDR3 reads CASSRGWRDDEQYF. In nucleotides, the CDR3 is TGTGCCAGCAGCCGGGGTTGGAGGGACGACGAGCAGTACTTC.